This note documents a single T cell receptor beta chain sequence. Germline-derived CDR1 and CDR2 are MNHEY and SVGAGI. The CDR3 has 15 amino acids. The V and J ends lost 6 bases and 4 bases, in that order; junction bases with no gene match: 12. This specimen comes from a study of blood T cell repertoires in COVID-19. Overall study: Sites in the United States, Italy and Spain provided acute and convalescent COVID-19 samples.

Sequenced by immunoSEQ multiplex PCR; TCRdb stores in-frame clones only, minus some. Among about 240,000 clones listed, approximately 83% were seen once. This clonotype was sampled from a woman aged 80 or over with acute or convalescent COVID-19. The chain couples TRBV6-5 to TRBJ2-7; 7 bases are a match to TRBD1. Material: peripheral blood. CDR3 bases: TGTGCCAGCAGCCCCCCGGGACAGTGGACTTACGAGCAGTACTTC. This codes for CASSPPGQWTYEQYF.